The present T cell receptor (beta chain) was sequenced within a study of shared clonotypes between healthy human individuals. Splitting the CD4+ cells yielded a CD45RA+ naive subset and a CD45RA-negative memory subset. The method was immunoSEQ multiplex PCR; TCRdb's version includes in-frame clones alone and lacks a portion of them. The repertoire includes 2 million to 2.5 million clones, 90% to 95% of them detected once, and about 0.39% sits in the top ten. The TCR sequence derives from a man between 18 and 35 years old in good health. Some clones in this sample may be carry-over from other donors' samples. The source material was naive CD4+ T cells from PBMCs. Subset given: CD45RA+ positively selected.

DNA of the CDR3: TGTGCCAGCAGTCCCTTACGACTAGCGGGAGTGTCTAGCTCCTACGAGCAGTACTTC. Translating gives CASSPLRLAGVSSSYEQYF. This sequence joins TRBV28 and TRBJ2-7; TRBD2 aligns across 12 bases. Germline assignment: CDR1 MDHEN and CDR2 SYDVKM. The CDR3 is 19 residues long. The ends lost 5 bases at V and 0 bases at J; junction bases unmatched: 14.